This TCR beta chain was identified during a study of blood T cell repertoires in COVID-19. Study overall: Sites across the United States, Italy and Spain contributed samples from acute and convalescent COVID-19.

Germline CDR1 and CDR2: KGHSH and LQKENI. V was pared by 3 bases and J by 3 bases, with 3 bases of the junction left unmatched. This CDR3 comprises 15 residues. This table comes from immunoSEQ multiplex PCR, and its TCRdb copy is limited to in-frame clones, with some not included. Of 200,000 to 300,000 clones listed, approximately 89% are singletons. The source material was peripheral blood. The TCR originated in a young woman with COVID-19, enrolled during active disease. The chain is built from TRBV18 and TRBJ1-5; 9 bases map to TRBD1. The CDR3: CASSPGQGTNQPQHF. The CDR3 DNA follows: TGTGCCAGCTCACCGGGACAGGGAACCAATCAGCCCCAGCATTTT.